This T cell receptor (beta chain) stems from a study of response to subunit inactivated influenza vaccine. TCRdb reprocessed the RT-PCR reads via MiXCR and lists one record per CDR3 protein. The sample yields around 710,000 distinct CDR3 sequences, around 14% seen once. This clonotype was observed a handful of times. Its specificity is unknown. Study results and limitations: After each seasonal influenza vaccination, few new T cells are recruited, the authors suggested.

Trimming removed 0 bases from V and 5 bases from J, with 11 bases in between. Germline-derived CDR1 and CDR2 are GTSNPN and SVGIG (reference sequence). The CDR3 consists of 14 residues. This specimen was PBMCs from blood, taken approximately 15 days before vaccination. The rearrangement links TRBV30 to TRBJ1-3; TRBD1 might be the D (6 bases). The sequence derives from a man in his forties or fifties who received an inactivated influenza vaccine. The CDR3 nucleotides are TGTGCCTGGAGTGTACCGGGGGCTAGAAACACCATATATTTT. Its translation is CAWSVPGARNTIYF.